A single sample is the source of the 30 T cell receptor beta chains below, sequenced in a study of CD8 T cells in ankylosing spondylitis. Study-wide findings and caveats: Made up of under 10 highly homologous variants, a TCR beta motif appeared characteristic of ankylosing spondylitis blood.

These receptors have no known antigen. MiXCR was run by TCRdb on the 5' RACE reads, yielding one entry per CDR3 protein. Of some 140,000 distinct CDR3 sequences in the sample, under 20% were seen once. The specimen sequenced was blood, either unsorted or a sorted T cell fraction (not recorded which). All receptors come from a male donor with ankylosing spondylitis.

This clonotype was found a few times. The CDR3 DNA sequence: TGCGCCAGCAGCGGAGTGCGGGGGAGCTCCTACAATGAGCAGTTCTTC. Protein sequence: CASSGVRGSSYNEQFF. V gene TRBV5-1 combines with J gene TRBJ2-1; 7 bases line up with TRBD2. This CDR3 is built from 16 residues. Losses at the gene ends were 4 bases for V and 0 bases for J; bases not matched to a gene: 7. Germline CDR1 reads SGHRS; CDR2 reads YFSETQ.

This clonotype was counted between two and nine times. The V and J genes are TRBV27 and TRBJ1-1; D possibly corresponds to TRBD1 (5 bases). The CDR3 is 11 amino acids. Germline V CDR1 and CDR2: MNHEY, SMNVEV (reference sequence). The CDR3 DNA reads TGTGCTACGGGGGGAGGTACTGAAGCTTTCTTT. Its translation is CATGGGTEAFF.

CDR3 region: CASSFQEYTYEQYF. The CDR3 nucleotides are TGTGCCAGCAGCTTCCAGGAATACACCTACGAGCAGTACTTC. V and J are TRBV5-5 and TRBJ2-7, with no clear D. Germline lookup yields CDR1 SGHKS and CDR2 YYEKEE (reference sequence). V lost 2 bases to trimming and J lost 2 bases, with 11 bases between them. This CDR3 spans 14 amino acids.

There are many counts of this clonotype. This chain connects TRBV28 to TRBJ2-7; a possible D gene is TRBD2 (5 bases). Trimming took off 6 bases at V and 4 bases at J, with 10 bases between the two ends. This CDR3 has 12 residues. CDR1 is MDHEN and CDR2 is SYDVKM in the germline V gene. CDR3 amino acids: CASSGPGYEQYF. CDR3 sequence (DNA): TGTGCCAGCAGCGGACCGGGGTACGAGCAGTACTTC. The full variable domain, in which reference TRBV28 and TRBJ2-7 provide the parts outside the CDR3, is DVKVTQSSRYLVKRTGEKVFLECVQDMDHENMFWYRQDPGLGLRLIYFSYDVKMKEKGDIPEGYSVSREKKERFSLILESASTNQTSMYLCASSGPGYEQYFGPGTRLTVT.

This clonotype appeared a few times. The chain couples TRBV29-1 to TRBJ1-1; no clear D. Per the germline V gene, CDR1 is SQVTM and CDR2 is ANQGSEA. The CDR3 contains 11 residues. V shed 4 bases and J shed 4 bases, with 7 bases lying between them. The CDR3 DNA sequence: TGCAGCGTTGGTCCGTCCACTGAAGCTTTCTTT. Translation gives CSVGPSTEAFF.

This clonotype was detected only a few times. The chain uses TRBV4-1 and TRBJ2-1; 9 bases match TRBD1. V lost 5 bases and J lost 3; bases outside the gene matches: 8. The CDR3 extends over 16 amino acids. Germline V gene lookup returns CDR1 MGHRA and CDR2 YSYEKL. The CDR3, as DNA: TGCGCCAGCAGCACCCGGACAGGGGTGGTCTACAATGAGCAGTTCTTC. This gives the protein CASSTRTGVVYNEQFF.

This chain connects TRBV12-3 or TRBV12-4 to TRBJ1-1, with TRBD1 identical over 8 bases. This CDR3 spans 16 amino acids. The V segment lost 3 bases and the J segment 1 base; nucleotides outside the gene matches: 7. CDR3 amino acids: CASSLGQGAENTEAFF. CDR3 in DNA: TGTGCCAGCAGTTTGGGGCAGGGGGCGGAGAACACTGAAGCTTTCTTT.

This rearrangement joins TRBV27 to TRBJ2-7; TRBD1 might be the D (6 bases). Looked up from germline, CDR1 is MNHEY and CDR2 is SMNVEV (reference sequence). V lost 6 bases and J lost 3, with 18 bases in between. This CDR3 has 15 residues. CDR3 coding DNA: TGTGCCAGCAGCCTAGAAATCGGGACAATCTACGAGCAGTACTTC. Protein sequence: CASSLEIGTIYEQYF.

V usage is TRBV29-1 and J usage is TRBJ1-1, with 7 bases that match TRBD1. The germline CDR1 and CDR2 sequences are SQVTM and ANQGSEA. This CDR3 is built from 14 residues. With 0 bases clipped from V and 6 bases from J, the junction kept 7 bases outside the gene matches. CDR3 nucleotides: TGCAGCGTTGAAGATGTCAGGGGGGACGCTGAAGCTTTCTTT. This codes for CSVEDVRGDAEAFF.

This clonotype was seen more than once but under ten times. The chain links TRBV20-1 to TRBJ1-4; no reliable D call. The V gene lost 2 bases and the J gene lost 0 bases, with 7 bases spanning the gap. The CDR3 sequence is 14 residues long. The germline V gene has CDR1 DFQATT and CDR2 SNEGSKA (reference sequence). In DNA form, the CDR3 reads TGCAGTGCTAGACCCGTTGCAACTAATGAAAAACTGTTTTTT. Its translation: CSARPVATNEKLFF.

The CDR3 nucleotides read TGTGCCAGCAGCTTAGTGGGACAGCGGCTGACCTACGAGCAGTACTTC. Translated, it gives CASSLVGQRLTYEQYF. The chain couples TRBV7-9 to TRBJ2-7, with 7 positions matching TRBD1. The CDR3 spans 16 residues. V dropped 1 base and J dropped 2; count of bases not matched to a gene: 8. The germline V gene encodes CDR1 SEHNR and CDR2 FQNEAQ (reference sequence). The full variable domain, rest sourced from reference TRBV7-9 and TRBJ2-7, is DTGVSQNPRHKITKRGQNVTFRCDPISEHNRLYWYRQTLGQGPEFLTYFQNEAQLEKSRLLSDRFSAERPKGSFSTLEIQRTEQGDSAMYLCASSLVGQRLTYEQYFGPGTRLTVT.

This clonotype has ten or more counts. V is TRBV12-3 or TRBV12-4 and J is TRBJ1-2; D is perhaps TRBD1 (5 bases). V lost 3 bases and J 6 bases, leaving 8 bases between the germline ends. There are 12 residues in the CDR3. CDR3 in DNA: TGTGCCAGCAGTTTCGGGGGAGATGGCTACACCTTC. Protein: CASSFGGDGYTF.

The chain combines TRBV9 with TRBJ2-3; D remains ambiguous. Trimming removed 0 bases at V and 1 base at J, with 9 bases between. The CDR3 consists of 15 residues. The germline gives CDR1 SGDLS, CDR2 YYNGEE. The CDR3 reads CASSVADGGTDTQYF. The CDR3 DNA reads as TGTGCCAGCAGCGTAGCTGATGGGGGCACAGATACGCAGTATTTT.

This chain uses TRBV29-1 with TRBJ2-7, with D tentatively TRBD2 (6 bases). V was trimmed by 4 bases and J by 2 bases, leaving 15 bases between them. This CDR3 is built from 14 residues. CDR1 SQVTM and CDR2 ANQGSEA come from the germline V gene. The CDR3, as DNA: TGCAGCGTTGGGAACTTGCGGGATCCCTACGAGCAGTACTTC. It yields the protein CSVGNLRDPYEQYF.

The CDR3 bases are TGTGCCAGCAGCGGGACAGGGGCCGAGCAGTACTTC. It specifies CASSGTGAEQYF. The V and J genes are TRBV27 and TRBJ2-7; 10 bases match TRBD1. Germline trimming cut 6 bases from V and 6 bases from J; bases unmatched to any gene: 2. CDR1 and CDR2 (germline): MNHEY, SMNVEV (reference sequence). The CDR3 sequence is 12 residues long.

This clonotype was detected a few times. This chain uses TRBV6-5 with TRBJ1-5, with a weak D call TRBD1 (5 bases). CDR3 size: 12 residues. The V end was cut by 8 bases, the J end by 3 bases, with 8 bases between. Germline CDR1 and CDR2: MNHEY and SVGAGI. The CDR3 bases are TGTGCCAGCGGGGGAGACAATCAGCCCCAGCATTTT. Protein: CASGGDNQPQHF.

The table lists this clonotype with a few counts. V is TRBV4-1 and J is TRBJ2-7; a weak D match, TRBD1 (6 bases). V shed 0 bases and J shed 4 bases, with 16 bases lying between them. Germline values: CDR1 MGHRA, CDR2 YSYEKL. The CDR3 length is 16 residues. The DNA of the CDR3 is TGCGCCAGCAGCCAAGATGAGGGACACAACTATTACGAGCAGTACTTC. Translating it yields CASSQDEGHNYYEQYF.

This clonotype was observed a handful of times. CDR3 residues: CASSEPLAGNEQFF. DNA for the CDR3: TGTGCCAGCAGTGAACCACTAGCGGGCAATGAGCAGTTCTTC. The V call is TRBV2, the J call TRBJ2-1, with 9 bases lining up with TRBD2. Germline values: CDR1 SNHLY, CDR2 FYNNEI. The J segment lost 6 bases and the V segment lost 2 bases, leaving 2 bases of the junction unmatched. The CDR3 contains 14 residues.

The chain employs TRBV7-2 and TRBJ1-3; no reliable D call. Germline-derived CDR1 and CDR2 are SGHTA and FQGNSA. The CDR3 has 15 amino acids. Trimming took 1 base from V and 0 from J, leaving 7 bases between them. Written as DNA, the CDR3 is TGTGCCAGCAGCTTAGACCGAACCTCTGGAAACACCATATATTTT. It is translated as CASSLDRTSGNTIYF.

This clonotype came up many times. The chain is built from TRBV5-6 and TRBJ2-1; D is undetermined. V was shortened by 4 bases and J by 5 bases, with 10 bases between the two germline ends. In germline, CDR1 is SGHDT, CDR2 YYEEEE. This CDR3 comprises 13 residues. CDR3 nucleotide sequence: TGTGCCAGCAGCCCCCCCAGGAACAATGAGCAGTTCTTC. Translated: CASSPPRNNEQFF.

This clonotype was seen only a few times. The rearrangement uses TRBV20-1 and TRBJ2-1; possible D gene TRBD1, 5 bases. The CDR3 covers 14 residues. In germline, CDR1 is DFQATT, CDR2 SNEGSKA (reference sequence). Deletions cut 6 bases from V and 2 bases from J, with 14 bases between. CDR3 coding DNA: TGCAGTGCCAGACAGCTAGAAACCTACAATGAGCAGTTCTTC. This translates into CSARQLETYNEQFF.

This clonotype was counted only a few times. The chain couples TRBV29-1 to TRBJ2-5; D unclear. Germline values: CDR1 SQVTM, CDR2 ANQGSEA. This CDR3 has 9 amino acids. CDR3 sequence reads: CNPGETQYF. Written as DNA, the CDR3 is TGCAATCCGGGAGAGACCCAGTACTTC.

V gene TRBV27 combines with J gene TRBJ2-7; D possibly uses TRBD1 or TRBD2 (5 bases each). Trimming removed 4 bases from V and 5 bases from J, with 18 bases in between. CDR1 is MNHEY, CDR2 SMNVEV, per germline (reference sequence). The CDR3 spans 15 residues. The CDR3 DNA reads as TGTGCCAGCAGTTCCCACCGTTGGGGGATTGACGAGCAGTACTTC. Amino acid sequence: CASSSHRWGIDEQYF.

The chain combines TRBV27 with TRBJ2-5, with TRBD2 matching 12 bases. The CDR3 sequence is 16 residues long. Losses at the gene ends were 2 bases for V and 4 bases for J; bases not matched to a gene: 5. Germline-derived CDR1 and CDR2 are MNHEY and SMNVEV (reference sequence). Here the CDR3 DNA reads TGTGCCAGCAGTTTAATTCTAGCGGGAGGGCCAGAGACCCAGTACTTC. This sequence encodes CASSLILAGGPETQYF.

This clonotype has just one count. V gene TRBV9 combines with J gene TRBJ2-7; D unresolved. The length of the CDR3 is 14 residues. Trimming pared 1 base from V and 0 bases from J, leaving 8 bases between. Looked up from germline, CDR1 is SGDLS and CDR2 is YYNGEE. CDR3 bases: TGTGCCAGCAGCGTAACCGGGTCCTCCTACGAGCAGTACTTC. Translation: CASSVTGSSYEQYF.

This chain links TRBV7-6 with TRBJ2-7, with D perhaps matching TRBD1 (6 bases). CDR3 length equals 15 residues. Germline assignment: CDR1 SGHVS and CDR2 FNYEAQ. Trimming removed 0 bases at V and 5 bases at J, with 14 bases between. The CDR3 protein is CASSLARTARHEQYF. The CDR3 bases are TGTGCCAGCAGCTTAGCCCGGACAGCAAGGCACGAGCAGTACTTC.

This clonotype was picked up a small number of times. J is TRBJ2-1 and V is TRBV12-3 or TRBV12-4; possible D gene TRBD1, 6 bases. CDR3 length equals 14 residues. Trimming removed 4 bases at V and 2 bases at J, with 9 bases between. CDR3 sequence (DNA): TGTGCCAGCAGTTCGACAGGTACCTACAATGAGCAGTTCTTC. It encodes CASSSTGTYNEQFF.

The J gene is TRBJ1-2, the V gene TRBV2, with a tentative D call TRBD1 (5 bases). Deletions cut 10 bases from V and 6 bases from J, with 18 bases between. Germline V CDR1 and CDR2: SNHLY, FYNNEI. CDR3 length equals 13 residues. The CDR3 loop reads CANFGGLGHGYTF. The CDR3 nucleotides read TGTGCCAACTTCGGGGGGTTGGGACATGGCTACACCTTC.

The chain has TRBV4-2 and TRBJ1-1; no reliable D call. This CDR3 comprises 13 residues. V was pared by 4 bases and J by 1 base, with 7 bases between. CDR1 is LGHNA and CDR2 is YNFKEQ in the germline V gene. The CDR3 protein is CASSPLPNTEAFF. The CDR3 DNA sequence: TGTGCCAGCAGCCCGCTCCCGAACACTGAAGCTTTCTTT.

This clonotype was seen a handful of times. This chain connects TRBV20-1 to TRBJ2-7; D remains unclear. V was trimmed by 1 base and J by 0 bases, leaving 19 bases between them. The CDR3 sequence is 17 residues long. Germline values: CDR1 DFQATT, CDR2 SNEGSKA (reference sequence). CDR3 region: CSARGLPVQTNSYEQYF. The CDR3 nucleotides read TGCAGTGCTAGAGGTCTTCCTGTACAAACAAACTCCTACGAGCAGTACTTC.